This passage covers 31 T cell receptor beta chains from one sample sequenced in a study of blood T cell repertoires in COVID-19. TCRdb's copy holds only in-frame clones and misses some; the assay was immunoSEQ multiplex PCR. The sample records 200,000 to 300,000 clones, roughly 91% being singletons. Sequencing was done on a sample of peripheral blood. The receptor source for this set is a woman aged 40 to 50 who had recovered from COVID-19.

This chain uses TRBV18 with TRBJ1-2; 11 bases fit TRBD1. Germline-derived CDR1 and CDR2 are KGHSH and LQKENI. The CDR3 runs to 16 residues. V shed 3 bases and J 6 bases; nucleotides not matched to a gene: 9. Here the CDR3 reads CASSPRGQGGADGYTF. In DNA, the CDR3 is TGTGCCAGCTCACCCCGGGGACAGGGGGGGGCTGATGGCTACACCTTC.

The chain carries TRBV10-3 and TRBJ2-2, with a weak D call TRBD1 (8 bases). Germline loops: CDR1 ENHRY, CDR2 SYGVKD. Trimming left V 10 bases short and J 3 bases short, with 15 bases between. This CDR3 has 14 residues. The CDR3 nucleotides read TGTGCCACCCGGACAGGGAGGGACACCGGGGAGCTGTTTTTT. It is translated as CATRTGRDTGELFF.

V and J are TRBV12-3 or TRBV12-4 and TRBJ1-2, with 7 bases fitting TRBD1. This CDR3 comprises 12 residues. With V trimmed by 7 bases and J by 8 bases, 7 bases remained unmatched. CDR3 protein: CASTSDRVGYTF. CDR3 DNA sequence: TGTGCCAGCACCAGCGACAGGGTCGGCTACACCTTC.

V is TRBV23-1 and J is TRBJ2-4; D not certain. TRBV23-1 falls under the ORF class, with uncertain function. V dropped 6 bases and J dropped 3 bases, with 24 bases sitting between them. The CDR3 sequence is 18 residues long. The CDR3 is CASSPSFSRVPVKNIQYF. The CDR3 DNA follows: TGCGCCAGCAGCCCCAGCTTTTCTCGGGTCCCGGTCAAAAACATTCAGTACTTC.

This clone was seen once. The gene calls are TRBV19 and TRBJ2-2, with 11 bases aligning to TRBD2. The V segment lost 4 bases and the J segment 4 bases; nucleotides outside the gene matches: 2. In germline, CDR1 is LNHDA, CDR2 SQIVND (reference sequence). CDR3 length: 15 residues. CDR3 sequence: CASSTGLAGTGELFF. Written as DNA, the CDR3 is TGTGCCAGTAGTACCGGACTAGCGGGCACCGGGGAGCTGTTTTTT.

The gene calls are TRBV19 and TRBJ2-7; D is uncertain. The CDR3 totals 16 residues. V shed 2 bases and J shed 3 bases, with 17 bases lying between them. In germline, CDR1 is LNHDA, CDR2 SQIVND (reference sequence). Here the CDR3 reads CASSISLDTARYEQYF. The CDR3 DNA reads TGTGCCAGTAGTATATCCCTCGACACTGCCCGCTACGAGCAGTACTTC. The variable domain in full, with the rest retrieved from reference TRBV19 and TRBJ2-7, is DGGITQSPKYLFRKEGQNVTLSCEQNLNHDAMYWYRQDPGQGLRLIYYSQIVNDFQKGDIAEGYSVSREKKESFPLTVTSAQKNPTAFYLCASSISLDTARYEQYFGPGTRLTVT.

The J gene is TRBJ1-2, the V gene TRBV29-1; 7 bases agree with TRBD1. Germline V gene data show CDR1 as SQVTM and CDR2 as ANQGSEA. V lost 7 bases, J lost 2 bases, and 10 bases stayed unmatched. The CDR3 loop spans 14 amino acids. The CDR3 region is CSAARTGLNYGYTF. The DNA of the CDR3 is TGCAGCGCTGCCAGGACAGGCCTAAACTATGGCTACACCTTC.

This sequence joins TRBV11-3 and TRBJ2-1; TRBD2 agrees at 7 bases. V shed 6 bases, J shed 8 bases, and the junction held 13 bases outside the gene matches. CDR1 is SGHNT, CDR2 YENEEA, per germline. The CDR3 totals 15 residues. In DNA, the CDR3 is TGTGCCAGCAGGGCCCGGGAGGACCCATGGCATGAGCAGTTCTTC. Its translation is CASRAREDPWHEQFF.

The chain has TRBV20-1 and TRBJ1-2; TRBD1 matches 10 bases. Germline V gene data show CDR1 as DFQATT and CDR2 as SNEGSKA (reference sequence). The CDR3 has 16 amino acids. V trimming: 3 bases; J trimming: 4 bases; junction bases outside the gene matches: 11. CDR3 sequence reads: CSASRSVGTGVYGYTF. DNA for the CDR3: TGCAGTGCTAGTCGGTCGGTTGGGACAGGGGTCTATGGCTACACCTTC.

This chain's CDR3 is CASSSGGAANEKLFF. The CDR3 DNA sequence: TGTGCCAGCAGCTCTGGGGGGGCGGCTAATGAAAAACTGTTTTTT. The chain uses TRBV11-2 and TRBJ1-4; possibly TRBD1 for D (6 bases). Trimming shortened V by 4 bases and J by 3 bases, and 12 bases separated the two germline ends. CDR1 is SGHAT, CDR2 FQNNGV, per germline. This CDR3 is built from 15 residues.

V usage is TRBV6-5 and J usage is TRBJ2-3; TRBD2 might be the D (5 bases). This CDR3 spans 14 amino acids. From germline, CDR1 is MNHEY and CDR2 SVGAGI. Between the trimmed V and J ends, which lost 6 bases and 8 bases, there was a span of 18 bases. The CDR3 loop reads CASSPLEAGSTQYF. CDR3 in DNA: TGTGCCAGCAGCCCCTTGGAGGCTGGGTCTACGCAGTATTTT.

The J gene is TRBJ1-6, the V gene TRBV6-5; perhaps TRBD1 as D (6 bases). Germline CDR1 reads MNHEY; CDR2 reads SVGAGI. V shed 5 bases and J shed 5 bases, with 13 bases lying between them. The CDR3 spans 15 residues. CDR3 DNA: TGTGCCAGCAGTCCGGACAGCCCAAATAATTCACCCCTCCACTTT. Residues: CASSPDSPNNSPLHF.

This clone showed up just once. This chain links TRBV30 with TRBJ2-5, with 9 nucleotides matching TRBD2. V trimming: 0 bases; J trimming: 5 bases; junction bases outside the gene matches: 13. The germline V gene encodes CDR1 GTSNPN and CDR2 SVGIG (reference sequence). The CDR3 consists of 17 residues. Here the CDR3 reads CAWSVPVALTSGETQYF. CDR3 DNA sequence: TGTGCCTGGAGTGTACCGGTGGCCCTTACTAGCGGGGAGACCCAGTACTTC.

The chain links TRBV3-1 (or the pseudogene TRBV3-2) to TRBJ2-1; 11 positions agree with TRBD2. Germline lookup yields CDR1 LGHDT and CDR2 YNNKEL (reference sequence). The CDR3 totals 15 residues. The J segment lost 15 bases and the V segment lost 4 bases, leaving 14 bases of the junction unmatched. CDR3 protein: CASSPGGLAGGIRFF. The CDR3 DNA sequence: TGTGCCAGCAGCCCAGGTGGGCTAGCGGGGGGTATAAGGTTCTTC.

The chain joins TRBV11-2 to TRBJ1-1; D unresolved. Trimming pared 8 bases from V and 1 base from J, leaving 8 bases between. Germline V gene data show CDR1 as SGHAT and CDR2 as FQNNGV. CDR3 length: 12 residues. CDR3 region: CASAGWNTEAFF. CDR3 sequence (DNA): TGTGCCAGCGCCGGGTGGAACACTGAAGCTTTCTTT.

This sequence joins TRBV30 and TRBJ2-5, with D hard to call. The CDR3 has 9 amino acids. Germline values: CDR1 GTSNPN, CDR2 SVGIG (reference sequence). Trimming took 8 bases from V and 5 from J, leaving 6 bases between them. CDR3 nucleotide sequence: TGTGCCCTCGGTGAGACCCAGTACTTC. Encoded protein: CALGETQYF.

The chain recombines TRBV11-3 with TRBJ1-5; D might be TRBD1 (6 bases). V was trimmed by 1 base and J by 2 bases, leaving 12 bases between them. The germline V gene has CDR1 SGHNT and CDR2 YENEEA. The CDR3 runs 16 residues. The CDR3 region is CASSLVGAGGNQPQHF. The CDR3 region has the DNA TGTGCCAGCAGCTTAGTGGGGGCAGGAGGCAATCAGCCCCAGCATTTT.

The rearrangement links TRBV10-2 to TRBJ1-2; tentatively, D is TRBD1 (6 bases). V was pared by 7 bases and J by 6 bases, with 15 bases between. Germline V gene sequence: CDR1 WSHSY, CDR2 SAAADI. The CDR3 totals 13 residues. CDR3 sequence (DNA): TGCGCCAGCAACCCACAGGGACGCGATGGCTACACCTTC. Residues: CASNPQGRDGYTF.

The chain uses TRBV11-2 and TRBJ2-5, with 10 bases that match TRBD2. Germline values: CDR1 SGHAT, CDR2 FQNNGV. The ends lost 5 bases at V and 5 bases at J; junction bases unmatched: 5. The CDR3 is made up of 14 amino acids. CDR3 residues: CASSTLAGVETQYF. CDR3 DNA sequence: TGTGCCAGCAGCACCCTAGCGGGAGTGGAGACCCAGTACTTC.

The chain recombines TRBV7-5 with TRBJ1-5; the listed D gene, TRBD1, was not tested against the DNA. TRBV7-5 is described as a pseudogene. The CDR3 extends over 21 amino acids. The CDR3 DNA follows: TGTGCCAGATCGGGAACCCTGTCGGGCAGGGGCCCCACTAATAGCAATCAGCCCCAGCATTTT. Protein sequence: CARSGTLSGRGPTNSNQPQHF.

The sample holds a few counts of this clone. The chain uses TRBV6-1 and TRBJ1-1; 10 nucleotides agree with TRBD1. Per the germline V gene, CDR1 is MNHNS and CDR2 is SASEGT. This CDR3 has 14 residues. Trimming at V came to 3 bases and at J to 4 bases, leaving 2 bases not matched to a gene. The CDR3 DNA reads as TGTGCCAGCAGTGATCGGACAGGGGGCACTGAAGCTTTCTTT. It encodes CASSDRTGGTEAFF.

This clone was seen a few times. The CDR3 is CAIRDTDQPQHF. CDR3 nucleotides: TGTGCCATTCGGGACACCGATCAGCCCCAGCATTTT. J is TRBJ1-5 and V is TRBV10-3; D possibly corresponds to TRBD1 (6 bases). CDR1 ENHRY and CDR2 SYGVKD come from the germline V gene. Trimming took off 9 bases at V and 5 bases at J, with 11 bases between the two ends. The CDR3 totals 12 residues.

A few counts support this clone. The chain has TRBV7-6 and TRBJ2-5, with TRBD1 matching over 7 bases. Germline loops: CDR1 SGHVS, CDR2 FNYEAQ. The CDR3 has 15 residues. The V segment lost 3 bases and the J segment 4 bases; nucleotides outside the gene matches: 8. The CDR3 coding sequence is TGTGCCAGCAGCTTTCGGGGACAGAGGGGAGAGACCCAGTACTTC. This codes for CASSFRGQRGETQYF.

The chain employs TRBV6-2 or TRBV6-3 and TRBJ2-3, with 7 nucleotides matching TRBD1. Trimming cost V 5 bases and J 2 bases; bases outside gene matches: 7. Germline V gene lookup returns CDR1 MNHEY and CDR2 SVGEGT. This CDR3 has 15 residues. The CDR3 DNA follows: TGTGCCAGCAGTCGCCGGGACAGAGCCACAGATACGCAGTATTTT. It specifies CASSRRDRATDTQYF.

The gene calls are TRBV14 and TRBJ1-5; D call uncertain. V lost 1 base, J lost 7 bases, and 8 bases lay in between. CDR1 is SGHDN, CDR2 FVKESK, per germline. This CDR3 has 13 amino acids. The DNA of the CDR3 is TGTGCCAGCAGCCAAGGGCAGTGGCAGCCCCAGCATTTT. Translation: CASSQGQWQPQHF.

In DNA form, the CDR3 reads TGTGCCAGCAGACCCACAGGGGTTCCGCAAGAGACCCAGTACTTC. This sequence encodes CASRPTGVPQETQYF. The chain uses TRBV6-5 and TRBJ2-5; 7 positions match TRBD1. In germline, CDR1 is MNHEY, CDR2 SVGAGI. This CDR3 is built from 15 residues. V was pared by 6 bases and J by 2 bases, with 9 bases of the junction left unmatched.

J is TRBJ2-3 and V is TRBV27, with D possibly matching TRBD2 (7 bases). V lost 10 bases, J lost 3 bases, and 20 bases lay in between. CDR1 and CDR2 (germline): MNHEY, SMNVEV (reference sequence). This CDR3 spans 15 amino acids. This chain's CDR3 is CATKGGPLGTDTQYF. The CDR3 coding sequence is TGTGCCACCAAGGGGGGGCCTCTTGGGACAGATACGCAGTATTTT.

This clone has just a few counts. This chain connects TRBV6-2 or TRBV6-3 to TRBJ1-1, with 8 bases lining up with TRBD1. This CDR3 has 13 amino acids. J lost 5 bases, V lost 6 bases, and 5 bases had no gene match. Germline V gives CDR1 MNHEY, CDR2 SVGEGT. CDR3 nucleotides: TGTGCCAGCAGCCAACGACAGGGGACTGAAGCTTTCTTT. Amino acid sequence: CASSQRQGTEAFF.

The rearrangement uses TRBV5-1 and TRBJ2-1; D perhaps matches TRBD2 (5 bases). V lost 0 bases, J lost 9 bases, and 13 bases lay in between. Germline values: CDR1 SGHRS, CDR2 YFSETQ. CDR3 size: 14 residues. CDR3 in amino acids: CASSLGGYGPEQFF. CDR3 DNA: TGCGCCAGCAGCTTGGGCGGGTATGGGCCTGAGCAGTTCTTC.

J is TRBJ2-1 and V is TRBV29-1; the match to TRBD2 covers 16 bases. The CDR3 runs to 16 residues. V trimming: 5 bases; J trimming: 2 bases; junction bases outside the gene matches: 3. Germline V CDR1 and CDR2: SQVTM, ANQGSEA. The CDR3 is CSVLGTSGGAYNEQFF. For the CDR3, the DNA is TGCAGCGTTTTGGGGACTAGCGGGGGGGCCTACAATGAGCAGTTCTTC.

The chain has TRBV29-1 and TRBJ2-3; D possibly corresponds to TRBD2 (6 bases). This CDR3 has 13 amino acids. Germline V lookup: CDR1 SQVTM, CDR2 ANQGSEA. V was cut by 4 bases and J by 0 bases, with 8 bases left in between. This CDR3 is CSVVRDSTDTQYF. The CDR3 coding sequence is TGCAGCGTTGTGCGGGATAGCACAGATACGCAGTATTTT.